A single sample gave rise to the 22 T cell receptor beta chains below, sequenced in a study of PD-L1 blockade in urothelial cancer. Method: immunoSEQ multiplex PCR; TCRdb's copy keeps in-frame clones and lacks some. The data hold more than 35,000 clones, with roughly 82% observed a single time. The sequences come from PBMCs, collected around atezolizumab (anti-PD-L1) treatment. The source of these receptors is a man between 65 and 85 years old with urothelial cancer.

The V and J genes are TRBV14 and TRBJ1-5, with D possibly TRBD1 on 5 matching bases. V was shortened by 1 base and J by 3 bases, with 10 bases between the two germline ends. CDR3 length: 15 amino acids. Germline lookup yields CDR1 SGHDN and CDR2 FVKESK. In nucleotides, the CDR3 is TGTGCCAGCAGCCAAGGGCAGGGCAACAATCAGCCCCAGCATTTT. Residues: CASSQGQGNNQPQHF.

The chain carries TRBV5-4 and TRBJ2-1, with 8 bases identical to TRBD2. Trimming took 3 bases from V and 6 from J; bases not matched to a gene: 11. Germline V gene lookup returns CDR1 SGHNT and CDR2 YYREEE (reference sequence). The CDR3 runs to 16 residues. CDR3 bases: TGTGCCAGCAGCTCGTATGTATCAGCGGGAGCCAATGAGCAGTTCTTC. Its translation: CASSSYVSAGANEQFF.

The chain has TRBV9 and TRBJ2-3; the D gene is possibly TRBD1 (6 bases). The CDR3 consists of 18 residues. Germline V gene lookup returns CDR1 SGDLS and CDR2 YYNGEE. V dropped 3 bases and J dropped 1 base, with 21 bases sitting between them. The CDR3 loop reads CASSANSDYREGTDTQYF. The CDR3 DNA reads TGTGCCAGCAGCGCTAACTCCGATTACAGGGAAGGCACAGATACGCAGTATTTT.

This clone was observed a single time. The V gene is TRBV29-1, the J gene TRBJ2-7, with a weak D call TRBD2 (5 bases). Trimming removed 7 bases at V and 5 bases at J, with 12 bases between. CDR1 SQVTM and CDR2 ANQGSEA come from the germline V gene. There are 11 residues in the CDR3. DNA of the CDR3: TGCAGCGGTCTCACGGGGAACGAGCAGTACTTC. This codes for CSGLTGNEQYF.

The chain couples TRBV28 to TRBJ1-2; TRBD1 is a possible D gene (6 bases). This CDR3 spans 14 amino acids. The germline V gene encodes CDR1 MDHEN and CDR2 SYDVKM. V was trimmed by 5 bases and J by 6 bases, leaving 16 bases between them. The DNA for the CDR3 is TGTGCCAGCAGTCACCGGGACACCAGGGATGGCTACACCTTC. Its protein product is CASSHRDTRDGYTF.

This clone showed up just once. The chain is built from TRBV19 and TRBJ1-4; D not certain. V gave up 3 bases and J gave up 2 bases, with 10 bases separating them. Per the germline V gene, CDR1 is LNHDA and CDR2 is SQIVND (reference sequence). CDR3 size: 15 residues. CDR3 amino acids: CASSMRGSTNEKLFF. CDR3 sequence (DNA): TGTGCCAGTAGTATGCGGGGATCCACTAATGAAAAACTGTTTTTT.

This clone came up a few times. The V call is TRBV19, the J call TRBJ1-1; 9 positions agree with TRBD1. Germline V gives CDR1 LNHDA, CDR2 SQIVND (reference sequence). The V segment lost 7 bases and the J segment 4 bases; nucleotides outside the gene matches: 16. This CDR3 region has 17 residues. The CDR3 sequence: CASIGGQGVPMGTEAFF. In DNA, the CDR3 is TGTGCCAGTATTGGGGGACAGGGAGTCCCCATGGGCACTGAAGCTTTCTTT.

This chain uses TRBV9 with TRBJ1-1; 10 nucleotides match TRBD1. Germline CDR1 is SGDLS and CDR2 is YYNGEE. The V segment lost 4 bases and the J segment 3 bases; nucleotides outside the gene matches: 9. This CDR3 region has 16 residues. CDR3 DNA: TGTGCCAGCAGCAAGGGACAGGGGTTTGGGGACACTGAAGCTTTCTTT. Residues: CASSKGQGFGDTEAFF. Complete variable domain (other parts from reference TRBV9 and TRBJ1-1): DSGVTQTPKHLITATGQRVTLRCSPRSGDLSVYWYQQSLDQGLQFLIQYYNGEERAKGNILERFSAQQFPDLHSELNLSSLELGDSALYFCASSKGQGFGDTEAFFGQGTRLTVV.

The chain uses TRBV5-4 and TRBJ2-3; TRBD2 aligns across 11 bases. Germline CDR1 SGHNT, CDR2 YYREEE (reference sequence). V trimming: 1 base; J trimming: 2 bases; junction bases outside the gene matches: 3. The length of the CDR3 is 16 residues. CDR3 coding DNA: TGTGCCAGCAGCTTGCGACTAGCGGGAACCACAGATACGCAGTATTTT. This sequence encodes CASSLRLAGTTDTQYF. Looking up the rest from reference TRBV5-4 and TRBJ2-3 gives the full variable domain: ETGVTQSPTHLIKTRGQQVTLRCSSQSGHNTVSWYQQALGQGPQFIFQYYREEENGRGNFPPRFSGLQFPNYSSELNVNALELDDSALYLCASSLRLAGTTDTQYFGPGTRLTVL.

This rearrangement joins TRBV5-6 to TRBJ2-7, with 9 bases aligning to TRBD2. The CDR3 loop spans 15 amino acids. CDR1 and CDR2 from the germline V gene are SGHDT and YYEEEE. J was trimmed by 2 bases and V by 0 bases; bases with no gene match: 3. The CDR3 region is CASSLGLAGPYEQYF. CDR3 DNA sequence: TGTGCCAGCAGCTTGGGGCTAGCGGGACCCTACGAGCAGTACTTC.

This clone was counted a single time. The chain joins TRBV4-3 to TRBJ2-3, with TRBD1 matching over 11 bases. In germline, CDR1 is LGHNA, CDR2 YSLEER. With V trimmed by 4 bases and J by 7 bases, 13 bases remained unmatched. The CDR3 length is 17 residues. For the CDR3, the DNA is TGCGCCAGCAGCCCGAACCTCAGGACAGGGGGCGCAAATACGCAGTATTTT. Translation: CASSPNLRTGGANTQYF.

This rearrangement joins TRBV7-3 to TRBJ1-4, with D perhaps matching TRBD1 (6 bases). CDR3 length: 15 amino acids. The V end was cut by 4 bases, the J end by 8 bases, with 17 bases between. The germline V gene has CDR1 SGHTA and CDR2 FQGTGA. CDR3 region: CASSSSGGEGEKLFF. For the CDR3, the DNA is TGTGCCAGCAGCTCTTCGGGGGGCGAGGGCGAAAAACTGTTTTTT.

The gene calls are TRBV4-2 and TRBJ2-2; a weak D match, TRBD2 (6 bases). V was pared by 5 bases and J by 9 bases, with 13 bases between. Germline-derived CDR1 and CDR2 are LGHNA and YNFKEQ. The CDR3 has 13 amino acids. The CDR3 protein is CASSLVRGRELFF. CDR3 in DNA: TGTGCCAGCAGCTTGGTGCGGGGCCGGGAGCTGTTTTTT.

The chain is built from TRBV6-1 and TRBJ1-4, with D unclear. The CDR3 spans 12 residues. Trimming took off 3 bases at V and 7 bases at J, with 6 bases between the two ends. Germline CDR1 MNHNS, CDR2 SASEGT. The CDR3, as DNA: TGTGCCAGCAGTGATCAGTCTGAAAAACTGTTTTTT. Its protein product is CASSDQSEKLFF.

This chain uses TRBV6-6 with TRBJ2-4, with TRBD1 identical over 7 bases. Germline-derived CDR1 and CDR2 are MNHNY and SVGAGI (reference sequence). The CDR3 loop spans 14 amino acids. J gave up 0 bases and V 8 bases, and 4 bases lay outside the gene matches. The CDR3 DNA is TGTGCCAGCGCAGGGGACAGAGCCAAAAACATTCAGTACTTC. Protein sequence: CASAGDRAKNIQYF.

This clone has a handful of counts. V usage is TRBV6-5 and J usage is TRBJ2-5, with D maybe TRBD2 (7 bases). This CDR3 contains 15 residues. Trimming pared 5 bases from V and 2 bases from J, leaving 15 bases between. Germline CDR1 reads MNHEY; CDR2 reads SVGAGI. The CDR3 nucleotides read TGTGCCAGCAGTCCCACGGGGGGCCGTCAAGAGACCCAGTACTTC. This codes for CASSPTGGRQETQYF.

The rearrangement links TRBV27 to TRBJ1-6; D might be TRBD1 (5 bases). The CDR3 is 14 residues long. Trimming pared 5 bases from V and 9 bases from J, leaving 14 bases between. Germline V gives CDR1 MNHEY, CDR2 SMNVEV (reference sequence). The CDR3 DNA follows: TGTGCCAGCAGTCCACGGACAATCTCTTCACCCCTCCACTTT. Translating gives CASSPRTISSPLHF.

This chain joins TRBV7-6 and TRBJ2-1; D uncertain. Germline lookup yields CDR1 SGHVS and CDR2 FNYEAQ. With 5 bases removed from V and 0 bases from J, the gap between germline ends came to 17 bases. This CDR3 contains 17 residues. The CDR3 loop reads CASSPVDTKSSYNEQFF. The CDR3 DNA reads as TGTGCCAGCAGCCCCGTGGATACTAAGAGCTCCTACAATGAGCAGTTCTTC.

CDR3: CASSPRYNEQFF. CDR3 DNA sequence: TGTGCCAGCAGTCCCCGCTACAATGAGCAGTTCTTC. The chain is built from TRBV27 and TRBJ2-1; D unclear. V was shortened by 5 bases and J by 3 bases, with 5 bases between the two germline ends. The CDR3 contains 12 residues. The germline V gene has CDR1 MNHEY and CDR2 SMNVEV (reference sequence).

The chain employs TRBV10-3 and TRBJ2-2; possible D gene TRBD1, 5 bases. V was trimmed by 9 bases and J by 1 base, leaving 15 bases between them. The CDR3 spans 15 residues. Germline CDR1 is ENHRY and CDR2 is SYGVKD. CDR3 sequence: CAMGLYRGNTGELFF. Written as DNA, the CDR3 is TGTGCCATGGGGCTTTATCGCGGGAACACCGGGGAGCTGTTTTTT.

This clone occurred a few times. The chain carries TRBV10-3 and TRBJ2-7; TRBD2 is a possible D gene (6 bases). The V gene's germline CDR1 is ENHRY and CDR2 SYGVKD. This CDR3 contains 15 residues. V was cut by 3 bases and J by 6 bases, with 18 bases left in between. CDR3 DNA: TGTGCCATCAGTGACTCAGGAGGGAGTAGGCGCGAGCAGTACTTC. It is translated as CAISDSGGSRREQYF.

The V call is TRBV9, the J call TRBJ1-1; no clear D. Looked up from germline, CDR1 is SGDLS and CDR2 is YYNGEE. The CDR3 covers 13 residues. The V end lost 0 bases, the J end lost 7 bases, and 10 bases lay between the germline ends. CDR3 sequence: CASSVVGESEAFF. The CDR3 DNA is TGTGCCAGCAGCGTAGTGGGAGAGAGTGAAGCTTTCTTT.